These T cell receptor beta chains were read from a single sample in a study of cytomegalovirus exposure and HLA in healthy donors. This table comes from immunoSEQ multiplex PCR, and its TCRdb copy is limited to in-frame clones, with some not included. The sample holds roughly 120,000 clones; around 8.5% are singletons and the top ten take 4.5% to 7%. The specimen was PBMCs. These receptors all stem from a man aged 40-49 years in good health and CMV-seronegative. The CDR3 runs from the conserved cysteine through the conserved F or W. A D gene is named only where the DNA matches it firmly. Not all rows give a size; the values are once, few, many and, for expanded clones, a class.

j_call v_call d_call clone_size cdr3_nt cdr3_aa
TRBJ1-1 TRBV27 - - TGTGCCAGCAGTTCCCTAAGCGTGAACACTGAAGCTTTCTTT CASSSLSVNTEAFF
TRBJ1-4 TRBV18 TRBD1 - TGTGCCAGCTCAGCCCCCCGGGGGGACAGGAGGAATGAAAAACTGTTTTTT CASSAPRGDRRNEKLFF
TRBJ2-1 TRBV14 - few TGTGCCAGCAGCCCTCTTTACAGCAATGAGCAGTTCTTC CASSPLYSNEQFF
TRBJ2-7 TRBV19 - few TGTGCCAGTATAGGGACACCCAATGTCGAGCAGTACTTC CASIGTPNVEQYF
TRBJ2-1 TRBV28 - - TGTGCCGCTCGGACACCAGGTTCCTACAATGAGCAGTTCTTC CAARTPGSYNEQFF
TRBJ1-5 TRBV2 - - TGTGCCAGCAGTGGGGACATTACATCCCAGCATTTT CASSGDITSQHF
TRBJ1-3 TRBV6-1 - - TGTGCCAGCAGTGAAGGGGCAGGGGGAAACACCATATATTTT CASSEGAGGNTIYF
TRBJ2-2 TRBV19 TRBD1 - TGTGCCAGTATGACAGGGCGGCGAACCGGGGAGCTGTTTTTT CASMTGRRTGELFF
TRBJ2-2 TRBV18 - - TGTGCCAGCCCACCCGAAAACAACAAAACAGGCGAAAGAAATCTAGTAGGGGAGCTGTTTTTT CASPPENNKTGERNLVGELFF
TRBJ1-1 TRBV4-1 - few TGCGCCAGCAGCCAAGGTGACATGAACACTGAAGCTTTCTTT CASSQGDMNTEAFF
TRBJ2-5 TRBV7-2 - few TGTGCCAGCAGCTTAGGGTCAGGGGAAGGGGAGACCCAGTACTTC CASSLGSGEGETQYF
TRBJ1-4 TRBV2 TRBD1 few TGTGCCAGTCGACAGGGGGAGAGGGAAAAACTGTTTTTT CASRQGEREKLFF
TRBJ2-5 TRBV4-3 TRBD2 few TGCGCCAGCAGCCAATCATTAGCGGGGGAAGGAGAGAACCAGTACTTC CASSQSLAGEGENQYF
TRBJ2-5 TRBV19 - few TGTGCCAGTAGTCCCGGGACACAAGAGACCCAGTACTTC CASSPGTQETQYF
TRBJ2-2 TRBV9 TRBD2 - TGTGCCAGCAGCGTCAAAGCGGGGGAGACGAACACCGGGGAGCTGTTTTTT CASSVKAGETNTGELFF
TRBJ1-1 TRBV28 - - TGTGCCAGCAGTGGGGAGGGAACGGTTGGGAACACTGAAGCTTTCTTT CASSGEGTVGNTEAFF
TRBJ1-5 TRBV7-6 TRBD1 - TGTGCCAGCAGCCCAGGGGGCGGTGGTCAGCCCCAGCATTTT CASSPGGGGQPQHF
TRBJ2-5 TRBV14 - few TGTGCCAGCAGCCAAGAAGGGAGAGAGGGTTGGGAGACCCAGTACTTC CASSQEGREGWETQYF
TRBJ1-2 TRBV6-5 TRBD1 few TGTGCCAGCAGATGGACAGGGGAAGTTGGCTACACCTTC CASRWTGEVGYTF
TRBJ2-7 TRBV11-2 - - TGTGCCAGCAGCTTCGCGAGTTCCTACGAGCAGTACTTC CASSFASSYEQYF
TRBJ1-6 TRBV6-5 TRBD1 few TGTGCCAGCAGGAAACAGGGGGGAAGATCACCCCTCCACTTT CASRKQGGRSPLHF
TRBJ1-2 TRBV6-6 - few TGTGCCAGCAGTGACAACAGGGACTACACCTTC CASSDNRDYTF
TRBJ2-2 TRBV5-1 - - TGCGCCAGCAGCTTGACAACGAACACCGGGGAGCTGTTTTTT CASSLTTNTGELFF
TRBJ2-1 TRBV9 - many TGTGCCAGCAGCGCTCGCGGGCAAGATCGCAATGAGCAGTTCTTC CASSARGQDRNEQFF
TRBJ2-2 TRBV7-8 - few TGTGCCAGCAGCTCGCGGCGACTATCGGGCACCGGGGAGCTGTTTTTT CASSSRRLSGTGELFF
TRBJ2-7 TRBV6-6 - - TGTGCCAGCAGTGACAGGATTCGCCCCTACGAGCAGCACTTC CASSDRIRPYEQHF
TRBJ2-3 TRBV5-1 TRBD1 few TGCGCCAGCAGTCATGACAGGGGCGGAGATACGCAGTATTTT CASSHDRGGDTQYF
TRBJ2-2 TRBV7-2 TRBD1 few TGTGCCAGCAGCTCTCCGGACAGGGGCGACGGTGGGGAGCTGTTTTTT CASSSPDRGDGGELFF
TRBJ1-1 TRBV18 - - TGTGCCAGCTCACCATCGGTTGAAGCTTTCTTT CASSPSVEAFF
TRBJ2-2 TRBV6-1 - - TGTGCCACCACCTGGGACTCGATCAACACCGGGGAGCTGTTTTTT CATTWDSINTGELFF
TRBJ2-5 TRBV7-2 - - TGTGCCAGCAGCAGAGCCCTCGAAGAGACCCAGTACTTC CASSRALEETQYF
TRBJ2-3 TRBV9 TRBD2 - TGTGCCAGCAACATAGCGGGGGGGACAGATACGCAGTATTTT CASNIAGGTDTQYF
TRBJ2-1 TRBV5-1 TRBD2 - TGCGCCAGCAGCAGAGGACTAGCGGGGGTTAGGGAGCAGTTCTTC CASSRGLAGVREQFF
TRBJ2-2 TRBV1 - - TGCACCAGCAGTCGACTAGCGGGGGGGTTGAACACCGGGGAGCTGTTTTTT CTSSRLAGGLNTGELFF